The source of this T cell receptor (beta chain) is a study of molecular identifiers for immune sequencing clone quantification. Trimming left V 2 bases short and J 7 bases short, with 17 bases between. This CDR3 is built from 15 residues. Germline CDR1 reads MNHEY; CDR2 reads SMNVEV (reference sequence). In this sample, this clonotype turned up a few times. TCRdb recomputed calls from the PCR reads with MiXCR, one row per CDR3 protein. Altogether around 470,000 distinct CDR3 sequences are present, 20% to 25% being singletons, with the ten largest covering around 0.86%. Specimen: naive CD8+ T cells from blood, with Jurkat cell RNA spiked in. Described subset: FACS-sorted CD8+CD4-CCR7+CD45RA+ naive T cells. This sequence was found in a human donor in good health. Some libraries in this study had Jurkat cell RNA spiked in. The chain combines TRBV27 with TRBJ1-1, with D possibly TRBD1 on 5 matching bases. The CDR3 loop is CASSLLVGAADEAFF. In nucleotides, the CDR3 is TGTGCCAGCAGTTTACTCGTAGGGGCTGCGGATGAAGCTTTCTTT.